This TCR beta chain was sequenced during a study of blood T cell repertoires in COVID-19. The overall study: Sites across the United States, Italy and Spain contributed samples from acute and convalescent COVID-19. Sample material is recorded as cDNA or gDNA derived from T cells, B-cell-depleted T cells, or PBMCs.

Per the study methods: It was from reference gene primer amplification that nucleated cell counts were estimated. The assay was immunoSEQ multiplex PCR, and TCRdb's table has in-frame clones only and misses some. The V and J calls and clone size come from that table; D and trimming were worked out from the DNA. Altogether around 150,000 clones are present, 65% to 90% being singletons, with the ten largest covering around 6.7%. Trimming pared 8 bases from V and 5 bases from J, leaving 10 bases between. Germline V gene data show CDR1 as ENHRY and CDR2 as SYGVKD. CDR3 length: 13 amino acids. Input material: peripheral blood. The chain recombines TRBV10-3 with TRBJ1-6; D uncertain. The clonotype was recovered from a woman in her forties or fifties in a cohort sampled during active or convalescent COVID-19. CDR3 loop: CAIGEFDNSPLHF. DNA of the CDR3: TGTGCCATCGGGGAGTTCGATAATTCACCCCTCCACTTT.